These 3 T cell receptor beta chains were sequenced from one sample in a study of shared clonotypes between healthy human individuals. Sequenced by immunoSEQ multiplex PCR; TCRdb stores in-frame clones only, minus some. This sample carries around 1.1 million clones, 75% to 85% of them seen once, and the ten largest clones take roughly 0.65%. Sequenced material: memory CD4+ T cells from PBMCs. The subset is: CD45RA-negative fraction. The receptors here all came from a man younger than 30 in good health. Some clones in this sample may be carry-over from other donors' samples.

This chain joins TRBV2 and TRBJ2-1; weak D call: TRBD2 (6 bases). The germline CDR1 and CDR2 sequences are SNHLY and FYNNEI. The CDR3 runs to 14 residues. The germline V and J ends were trimmed by 2 bases and 7 bases, with 12 bases remaining between them. The CDR3 region has the DNA TGTGCCAGCAGTGAATGGCGGGATATGAATGAGCAGTTCTTC. Its translation: CASSEWRDMNEQFF.

CDR3 protein: CASSQDRLTARGGYTF. The CDR3 DNA reads TGCGCCAGCAGCCAAGATCGGTTGACAGCGAGGGGTGGCTACACCTTC. The chain has TRBV4-3 and TRBJ1-2, with a weak D call TRBD1 (5 bases). The CDR3 totals 16 residues. Germline CDR1 is LGHNA and CDR2 is YSLEER. V was clipped by 0 bases and J by 7 bases, with 18 bases between them.

The genes are TRBV5-5 and TRBJ2-3, with D unresolved. Per germline, CDR1 SGHKS and CDR2 YYEKEE (reference sequence). V was pared by 2 bases and J by 9 bases, with 7 bases between. The CDR3 length is 11 residues. The CDR3 reads CASSLQTTQYF. The CDR3 DNA sequence: TGTGCCAGCAGCTTACAAACCACGCAGTATTTT.